These 21 T cell receptor beta chains were sequenced from one sample in a study of regulatory dendritic cells for organ transplantation. CFSE-labeled sorted T cells met regulatory or mature dendritic cells for around five days. Their antigen targets remain unknown. Sequenced by immunoSEQ multiplex PCR; TCRdb stores in-frame clones only, minus some. The sample carries around 19,000 clones, approximately 83% recorded once. The sample was naive CD4+ T cells from blood cultured with regulatory dendritic cells. This sample's subset: CD45RA+ naive T cells. The receptors come from a human donor in good health.

The chain recombines TRBV9 with TRBJ1-4, with D perhaps TRBD1 (5 bases). V shed 2 bases and J shed 6 bases, with 26 bases lying between them. CDR1 is SGDLS, CDR2 YYNGEE, per germline. The CDR3 spans 19 residues. The CDR3 protein is CASSVGLQGGLLFDEKLFF. The CDR3, as DNA: TGTGCCAGCAGCGTCGGACTCCAGGGAGGATTGCTTTTTGATGAAAAACTGTTTTTT. Looking up the rest from reference TRBV9 and TRBJ1-4 gives the full variable domain: DSGVTQTPKHLITATGQRVTLRCSPRSGDLSVYWYQQSLDQGLQFLIQYYNGEERAKGNILERFSAQQFPDLHSELNLSSLELGDSALYFCASSVGLQGGLLFDEKLFFGSGTQLSVL.

The chain employs TRBV30 and TRBJ2-7, with D perhaps matching TRBD1 (6 bases). Germline assignment: CDR1 GTSNPN and CDR2 SVGIG (reference sequence). V lost 4 bases to trimming and J lost 0 bases, with 22 bases between them. The CDR3 contains 17 residues. CDR3: CAWNLPSPGTFSYEQYF. For the CDR3, the DNA is TGTGCCTGGAATCTGCCATCTCCCGGGACATTCTCCTACGAGCAGTACTTC.

The chain carries TRBV4-2 and TRBJ2-2; D is ambiguous. V was cut by 0 bases and J by 5 bases, with 7 bases left in between. This CDR3 region has 14 residues. Germline values: CDR1 LGHNA, CDR2 YNFKEQ. The CDR3 DNA is TGTGCCAGCAGCCAAGATCCGGTTACCGGGGAGCTGTTTTTT. It specifies CASSQDPVTGELFF.

The chain combines TRBV5-1 with TRBJ1-4; TRBD1 might be the D (5 bases). V was cut by 6 bases and J by 3 bases, with 15 bases left in between. The CDR3 spans 15 residues. The V gene's germline CDR1 is SGHRS and CDR2 YFSETQ. Here the CDR3 DNA reads TGCGCCAGCACCCGTGAGGGGCCGCCTAATGAAAAACTGTTTTTT. Its translation: CASTREGPPNEKLFF. Complete variable domain (other parts from reference TRBV5-1 and TRBJ1-4): KAGVTQTPRYLIKTRGQQVTLSCSPISGHRSVSWYQQTPGQGLQFLFEYFSETQRNKGNFPGRFSGRQFSNSRSEMNVSTLELGDSALYLCASTREGPPNEKLFFGSGTQLSVL.

There are a few counts of this clone. The genes are TRBV27 and TRBJ1-2; TRBD1 might be the D (5 bases). The V end lost 6 bases, the J end lost 0 bases, and 11 bases lay between the germline ends. Germline CDR1 MNHEY, CDR2 SMNVEV (reference sequence). The CDR3 is made up of 14 amino acids. Here the CDR3 DNA reads TGTGCCAGCAGGCCCTCAGGGTCTAACTATGGCTACACCTTC. This gives the protein CASRPSGSNYGYTF.

The rearrangement uses TRBV18 and TRBJ2-7; TRBD2 might be the D (6 bases). CDR3 length: 14 amino acids. Trimming removed 5 bases at V and 6 bases at J, with 17 bases between. Germline CDR1 reads KGHSH; CDR2 reads LQKENI. CDR3 DNA sequence: TGTGCCAGCTCATCCGAACACACCGGGAGCGAGCAGTACTTC. Translated, it gives CASSSEHTGSEQYF.

This chain links TRBV30 with TRBJ1-1, with D possibly TRBD1 on 5 matching bases. The CDR3 is made up of 13 amino acids. From germline, CDR1 is GTSNPN and CDR2 SVGIG (reference sequence). Trimming left V 2 bases short and J 5 bases short, with 12 bases between. CDR3 bases: TGTGCCTGGAGTAGGGGACGTCTAACTGAAGCTTTCTTT. It yields the protein CAWSRGRLTEAFF.

The chain is built from TRBV5-6 and TRBJ1-5; D gene uncertain. The germline V gene encodes CDR1 SGHDT and CDR2 YYEEEE. The CDR3 loop spans 16 amino acids. Trimming stripped 4 bases from V and 3 bases from J, with 17 bases between. CDR3 amino acids: CASSMEKGIDNQPQHF. CDR3 sequence (DNA): TGTGCCAGCAGCATGGAAAAGGGTATAGACAATCAGCCCCAGCATTTT.

The DNA for the CDR3 is TGTGCCAGCAGTTTAAACTTTGCCGCCGAGCAGTACTTC. Translated, it gives CASSLNFAAEQYF. The genes are TRBV27 and TRBJ2-7, with D unresolved. Germline CDR1 MNHEY, CDR2 SMNVEV (reference sequence). CDR3 length: 13 residues. The germline V and J ends were trimmed by 2 bases and 6 bases, with 11 bases remaining between them.

The rearrangement links TRBV4-2 to TRBJ2-7; no definite D call. CDR1 is LGHNA, CDR2 YNFKEQ, per germline. The CDR3 has 15 residues. Trimming cost V 1 base and J 0 bases, with 10 bases left between them. In DNA form, the CDR3 reads TGTGCCAGCAGCCAAGCTGACGGGTACTCCTACGAGCAGTACTTC. The encoded protein is CASSQADGYSYEQYF.

This rearrangement joins TRBV19 to TRBJ2-5, with D perhaps being TRBD1 or TRBD2 (6 bases each). The J call may be mistaken, given a closer DNA end match to TRBJ2-7. This CDR3 is built from 14 residues. The germline CDR1 and CDR2 sequences are LNHDA and SQIVND (reference sequence). This CDR3 reads CASQTSRGAYEQYF. DNA for the CDR3: TGTGCCAGTCAAACGTCAAGGGGGGCCTACGAGCAGTACTTC.

Comment on this clone: The DNA is omitted, as the CDR3 cannot be located on it reliably, and the CDR3 follows TCRdb's listing. The chain recombines TRBV19 with TRBJ2-7. Per the germline V gene, CDR1 is LNHDA and CDR2 is SQIVND (reference sequence). The CDR3 spans 16 residues, counting both ends. CDR3 in amino acids: CASSINFGPGPYEQYF.

This clone was observed a single time. The J gene is TRBJ2-1, the V gene TRBV19; 7 nucleotides align to TRBD2. The CDR3 contains 15 residues. From germline, CDR1 is LNHDA and CDR2 SQIVND (reference sequence). With V trimmed by 6 bases and J by 2 bases, 7 bases remained unmatched. CDR3 DNA sequence: TGTGCCAGTAGGGACGGACTAGGACCCTACAATGAGCAGTTCTTC. Translating gives CASRDGLGPYNEQFF. The full variable domain, completed using reference TRBV19 and TRBJ2-1, is DGGITQSPKYLFRKEGQNVTLSCEQNLNHDAMYWYRQDPGQGLRLIYYSQIVNDFQKGDIAEGYSVSREKKESFPLTVTSAQKNPTAFYLCASRDGLGPYNEQFFGPGTRLTVL.

The J gene is TRBJ2-4, the V gene TRBV11-2, with a tentative D call TRBD2 (5 bases). The CDR3 loop spans 15 amino acids. CDR1 is SGHAT, CDR2 FQNNGV, per germline. The V end was cut by 5 bases, the J end by 3 bases, with 14 bases between. The CDR3 here is CASSGDLGVKNIQYF. The CDR3, as DNA: TGTGCCAGCAGCGGCGACCTCGGGGTCAAAAACATTCAGTACTTC.

The chain carries TRBV5-1 and TRBJ2-7; D may correspond to TRBD1 or TRBD2 (5 bases each). From germline, CDR1 is SGHRS and CDR2 YFSETQ. The CDR3 totals 13 residues. V was clipped by 4 bases and J by 7 bases, with 15 bases between them. Here the CDR3 reads CASSHGTAREQYF. Here the CDR3 DNA reads TGCGCCAGCAGCCACGGGACGGCGAGAGAGCAGTACTTC. Supplemented by reference TRBV5-1 and TRBJ2-7, the full variable domain reads KAGVTQTPRYLIKTRGQQVTLSCSPISGHRSVSWYQQTPGQGLQFLFEYFSETQRNKGNFPGRFSGRQFSNSRSEMNVSTLELGDSALYLCASSHGTAREQYFGPGTRLTVT.

The chain carries TRBV18 and TRBJ2-7; possibly TRBD2 for D (5 bases). Germline lookup yields CDR1 KGHSH and CDR2 LQKENI. This CDR3 is built from 16 residues. V was shortened by 0 bases and J by 5 bases, with 17 bases between the two germline ends. Written as DNA, the CDR3 is TGTGCCAGCTCACCACCGGGCACTACTCCCGGGGACGAGCAGTACTTC. Translated, it gives CASSPPGTTPGDEQYF.

The rearrangement uses TRBV6-5 and TRBJ1-1, with 8 bases matching TRBD1. Germline CDR1 MNHEY, CDR2 SVGAGI. V lost 9 bases and J lost 1; bases outside the gene matches: 1. The CDR3 has 12 amino acids. The CDR3 DNA follows: TGTGCCAGTACAGGGGGGAACACTGAAGCTTTCTTT. Translating gives CASTGGNTEAFF.

The chain couples TRBV18 to TRBJ2-1; 11 bases agree with TRBD1. The CDR3 is 17 amino acids. J was trimmed by 7 bases and V by 1 base; bases with no gene match: 9. Germline CDR1 KGHSH, CDR2 LQKENI. CDR3 coding DNA: TGTGCCAGCTCACCACTCGCCGGGACAGGGGGGGGGAATGAGCAGTTCTTC. Amino acids: CASSPLAGTGGGNEQFF.

The chain is built from TRBV19 and TRBJ2-3; D gene uncertain. Looked up from germline, CDR1 is LNHDA and CDR2 is SQIVND (reference sequence). V lost 6 bases and J 5 bases, leaving 9 bases between the germline ends. CDR3 size: 12 residues. In DNA, the CDR3 is TGTGCCAGTAGAGGACGAATAGATACGCAGTATTTT. It translates to CASRGRIDTQYF.

The V call is TRBV7-6, the J call TRBJ1-3; D ambiguous. This CDR3 contains 14 residues. V lost 3 bases and J 0 bases, leaving 6 bases between the germline ends. Germline lookup yields CDR1 SGHVS and CDR2 FNYEAQ. The CDR3, as DNA: TGTGCCAGCAGCTTGGGGAGCTCTGGAAACACCATATATTTT. Translated: CASSLGSSGNTIYF.

The rearrangement links TRBV30 to TRBJ2-7; D is possibly TRBD1 or TRBD2 (5 bases each). Trimming stripped 0 bases from V and 0 bases from J, with 21 bases between. Germline lookup yields CDR1 GTSNPN and CDR2 SVGIG (reference sequence). The CDR3 consists of 18 residues. CDR3 nucleotide sequence: TGTGCCTGGAGTGTTTCCCTAAGGGCGTGGGGACCCTCCTACGAGCAGTACTTC. Protein product: CAWSVSLRAWGPSYEQYF.